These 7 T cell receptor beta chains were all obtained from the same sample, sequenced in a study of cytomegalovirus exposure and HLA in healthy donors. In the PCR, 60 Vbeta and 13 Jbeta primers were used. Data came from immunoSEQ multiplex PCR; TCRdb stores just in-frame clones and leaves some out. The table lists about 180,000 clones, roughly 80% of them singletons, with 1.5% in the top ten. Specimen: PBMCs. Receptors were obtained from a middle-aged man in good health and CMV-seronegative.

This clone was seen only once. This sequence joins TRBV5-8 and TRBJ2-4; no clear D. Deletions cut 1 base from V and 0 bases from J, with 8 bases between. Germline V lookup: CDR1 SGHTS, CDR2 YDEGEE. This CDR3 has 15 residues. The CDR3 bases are TGTGCCAGCAGCTTGATTCTACTAGCCAAAAACATTCAGTACTTC. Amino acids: CASSLILLAKNIQYF.

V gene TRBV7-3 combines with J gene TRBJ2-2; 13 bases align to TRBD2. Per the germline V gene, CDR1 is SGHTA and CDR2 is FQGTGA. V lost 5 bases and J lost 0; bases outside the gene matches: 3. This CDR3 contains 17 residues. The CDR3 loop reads CASSPGTSGTNTGELFF. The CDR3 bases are TGTGCCAGCAGCCCTGGGACTAGCGGGACGAACACCGGGGAGCTGTTTTTT.

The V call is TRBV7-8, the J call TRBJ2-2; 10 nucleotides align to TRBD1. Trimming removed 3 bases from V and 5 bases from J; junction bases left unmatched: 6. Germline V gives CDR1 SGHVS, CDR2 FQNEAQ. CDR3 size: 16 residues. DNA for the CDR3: TGTGCCAGCAGCTTTCTAGGACAGGGGGTAACCGGGGAGCTGTTTTTT. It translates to CASSFLGQGVTGELFF.

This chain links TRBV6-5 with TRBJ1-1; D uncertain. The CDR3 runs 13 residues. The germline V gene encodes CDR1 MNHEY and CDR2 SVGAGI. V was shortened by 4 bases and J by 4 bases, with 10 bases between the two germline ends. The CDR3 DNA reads TGTGCCAGCAGTTCTACCTCGGGCACTGAAGCTTTCTTT. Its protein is CASSSTSGTEAFF.

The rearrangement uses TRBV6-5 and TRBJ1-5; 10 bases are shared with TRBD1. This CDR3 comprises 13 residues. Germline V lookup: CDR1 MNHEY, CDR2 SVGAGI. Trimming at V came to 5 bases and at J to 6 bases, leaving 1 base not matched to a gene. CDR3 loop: CASSRTGGQPQHF. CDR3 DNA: TGTGCCAGCAGTCGGACAGGGGGTCAGCCCCAGCATTTT.

The CDR3 nucleotides are TGTGCCAGCTCGTCGGGTCTCAACACCGGGGAGCTGTTTTTT. It specifies CASSSGLNTGELFF. The J gene is TRBJ2-2, the V gene TRBV18; D is unclear. Trimming stripped 6 bases from V and 2 bases from J, with 10 bases between. Germline CDR1 and CDR2: KGHSH and LQKENI. The CDR3 has 14 residues. Together with reference TRBV18 and TRBJ2-2, the CDR3 gives the full variable domain: NAGVMQNPRHLVRRRGQEARLRCSPMKGHSHVYWYRQLPEEGLKFMVYLQKENIIDESGMPKERFSAEFPKEGPSILRIQQVVRGDSAAYFCASSSGLNTGELFFGEGSRLTVL.

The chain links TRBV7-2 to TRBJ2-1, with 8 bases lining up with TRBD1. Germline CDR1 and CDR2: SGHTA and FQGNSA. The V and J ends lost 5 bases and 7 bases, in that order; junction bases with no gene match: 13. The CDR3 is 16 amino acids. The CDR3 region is CASSSTGQGSGNEQFF. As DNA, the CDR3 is TGTGCCAGCAGCAGCACTGGACAGGGTAGTGGGAATGAGCAGTTCTTC. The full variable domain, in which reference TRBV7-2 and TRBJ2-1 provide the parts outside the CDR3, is GAGVSQSPSNKVTEKGKDVELRCDPISGHTALYWYRQSLGQGLEFLIYFQGNSAPDKSGLPSDRFSAERTGGSVSTLTIQRTQQEDSAVYLCASSSTGQGSGNEQFFGPGTRLTVL.